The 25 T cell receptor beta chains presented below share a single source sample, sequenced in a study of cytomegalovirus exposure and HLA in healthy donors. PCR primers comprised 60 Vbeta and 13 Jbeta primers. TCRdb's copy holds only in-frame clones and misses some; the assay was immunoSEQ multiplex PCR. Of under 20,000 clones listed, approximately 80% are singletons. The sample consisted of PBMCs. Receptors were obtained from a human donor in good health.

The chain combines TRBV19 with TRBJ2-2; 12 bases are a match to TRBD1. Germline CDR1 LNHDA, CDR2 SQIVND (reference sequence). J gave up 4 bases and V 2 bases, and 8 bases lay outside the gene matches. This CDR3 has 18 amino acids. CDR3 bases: TGTGCCAGTAGTATAAATCGGGACAGGGGGCGCCTCACCGGGGAGCTGTTTTTT. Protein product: CASSINRDRGRLTGELFF.

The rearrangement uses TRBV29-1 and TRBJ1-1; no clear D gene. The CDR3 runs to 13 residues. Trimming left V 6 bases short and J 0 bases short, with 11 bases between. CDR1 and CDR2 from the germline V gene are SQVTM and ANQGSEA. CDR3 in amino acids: CSVHQVVNTEAFF. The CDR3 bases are TGCAGCGTACATCAGGTTGTGAACACTGAAGCTTTCTTT.

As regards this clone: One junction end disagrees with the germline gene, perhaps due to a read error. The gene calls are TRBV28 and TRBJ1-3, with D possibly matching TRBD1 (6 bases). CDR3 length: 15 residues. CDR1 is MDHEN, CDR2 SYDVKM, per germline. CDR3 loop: CSSSLVGAAGNTIYF. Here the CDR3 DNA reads TGTTCCAGCAGTTTAGTGGGGGCTGCTGGAAACACCATATATTTT.

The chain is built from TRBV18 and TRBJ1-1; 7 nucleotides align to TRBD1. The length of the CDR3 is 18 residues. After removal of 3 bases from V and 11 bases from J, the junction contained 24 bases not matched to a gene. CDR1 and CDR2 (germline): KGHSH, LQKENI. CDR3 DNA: TGTGCCAGCTCACCTTACTACTTGACCGGGACAGACAAAAAAAGGGCTTTCTTT. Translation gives CASSPYYLTGTDKKRAFF.

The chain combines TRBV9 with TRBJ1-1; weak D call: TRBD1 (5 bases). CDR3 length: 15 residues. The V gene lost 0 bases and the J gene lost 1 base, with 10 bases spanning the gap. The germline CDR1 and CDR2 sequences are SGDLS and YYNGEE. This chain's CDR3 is CASSVGAQGNTEAFF. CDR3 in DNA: TGTGCCAGCAGCGTAGGAGCCCAGGGGAACACTGAAGCTTTCTTT.

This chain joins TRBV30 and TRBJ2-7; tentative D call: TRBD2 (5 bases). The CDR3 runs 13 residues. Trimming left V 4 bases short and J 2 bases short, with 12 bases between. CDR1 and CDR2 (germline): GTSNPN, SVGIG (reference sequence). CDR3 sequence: CAWTSEGTYEQYF. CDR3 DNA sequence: TGTGCCTGGACCAGTGAGGGAACCTACGAGCAGTACTTC.

The CDR3 protein is CASSSPGGQSGIQYF. CDR3 DNA sequence: TGTGCCAGCAGTTCTCCGGGGGGACAATCCGGCATTCAGTACTTC. V gene TRBV28 combines with J gene TRBJ2-4; TRBD2 is a possible D gene (7 bases). Germline assignment: CDR1 MDHEN and CDR2 SYDVKM. The CDR3 runs to 15 residues. Trimming left V 4 bases short and J 9 bases short, with 19 bases between.

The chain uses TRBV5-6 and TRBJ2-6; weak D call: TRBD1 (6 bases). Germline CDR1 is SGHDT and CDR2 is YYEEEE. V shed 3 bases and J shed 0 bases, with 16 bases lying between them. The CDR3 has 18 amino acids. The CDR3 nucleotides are TGTGCCAGCAGCTCGGAAGGGGGTTTTAACTCTGGGGCCAACGTCCTGACTTTC. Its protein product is CASSSEGGFNSGANVLTF.

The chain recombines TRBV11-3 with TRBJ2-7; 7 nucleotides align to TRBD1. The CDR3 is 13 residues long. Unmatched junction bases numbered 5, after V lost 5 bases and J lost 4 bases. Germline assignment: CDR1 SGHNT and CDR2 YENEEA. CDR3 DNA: TGTGCCAGCAGCAGGGGGACAGCTTACGAGCAGTACTTC. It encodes CASSRGTAYEQYF.

As DNA, the CDR3 is TGCAGTGCTCTACAAGAGACCCAGTACTTC. Protein product: CSALQETQYF. The rearrangement uses TRBV20-1 and TRBJ2-5; the D is unclear. Deletions cut 5 bases from V and 2 bases from J, with 3 bases between. Germline CDR1 DFQATT, CDR2 SNEGSKA (reference sequence). The CDR3 is 10 amino acids.

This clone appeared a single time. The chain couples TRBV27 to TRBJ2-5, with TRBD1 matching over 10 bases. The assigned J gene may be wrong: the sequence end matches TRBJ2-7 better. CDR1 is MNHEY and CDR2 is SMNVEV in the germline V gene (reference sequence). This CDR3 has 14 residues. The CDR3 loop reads CASSDRDRGYEQYF. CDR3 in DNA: TGTGCCAGCAGTGACCGGGACAGGGGCTACGAGCAGTACTTC.

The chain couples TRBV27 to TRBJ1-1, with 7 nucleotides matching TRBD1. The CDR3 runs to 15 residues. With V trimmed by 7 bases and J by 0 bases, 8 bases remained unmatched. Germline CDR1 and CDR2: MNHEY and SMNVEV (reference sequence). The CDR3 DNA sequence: TGTGCCAGCACCCCAAGGGGACAGTTGAACACTGAAGCTTTCTTT. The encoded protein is CASTPRGQLNTEAFF.

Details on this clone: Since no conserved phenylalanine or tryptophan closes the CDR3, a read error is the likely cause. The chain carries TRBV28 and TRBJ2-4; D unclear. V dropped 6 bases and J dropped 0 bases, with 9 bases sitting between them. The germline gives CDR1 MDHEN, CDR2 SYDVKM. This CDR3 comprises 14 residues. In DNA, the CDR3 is TGTGCCAGCAGAATTGTCGGAGCCAAAAACATTCAGTACCTC. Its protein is CASRIVGAKNIQYL.

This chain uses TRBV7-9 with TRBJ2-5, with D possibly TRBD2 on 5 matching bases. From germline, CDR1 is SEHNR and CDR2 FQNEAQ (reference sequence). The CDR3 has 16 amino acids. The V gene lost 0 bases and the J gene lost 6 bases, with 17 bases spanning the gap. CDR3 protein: CASSLASSGTKKTQYF. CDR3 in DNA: TGTGCCAGCAGCTTAGCTTCGAGCGGAACCAAAAAGACCCAGTACTTC.

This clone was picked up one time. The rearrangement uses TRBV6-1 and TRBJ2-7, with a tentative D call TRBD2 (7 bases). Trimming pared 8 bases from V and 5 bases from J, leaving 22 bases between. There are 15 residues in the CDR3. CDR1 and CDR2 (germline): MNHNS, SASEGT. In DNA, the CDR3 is TGTGCCAGCCTTGGCGGGGGCAGTTTCGGGCACGAGCAGTACTTC. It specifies CASLGGGSFGHEQYF.

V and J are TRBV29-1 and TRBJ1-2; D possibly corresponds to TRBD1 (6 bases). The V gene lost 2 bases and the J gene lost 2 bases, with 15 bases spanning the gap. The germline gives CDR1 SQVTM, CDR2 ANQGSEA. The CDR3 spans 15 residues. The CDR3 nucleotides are TGCAGCGTTGAAAGTCGGGGACACGAAAACTATGGCTACACCTTC. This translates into CSVESRGHENYGYTF.

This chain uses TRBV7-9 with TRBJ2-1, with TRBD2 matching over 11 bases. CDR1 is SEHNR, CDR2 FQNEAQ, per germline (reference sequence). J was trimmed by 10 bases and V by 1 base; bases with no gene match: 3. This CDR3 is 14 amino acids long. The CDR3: CASSLVLAGVEQFF. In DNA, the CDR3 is TGTGCCAGCAGCTTAGTACTAGCGGGAGTGGAGCAGTTCTTC.

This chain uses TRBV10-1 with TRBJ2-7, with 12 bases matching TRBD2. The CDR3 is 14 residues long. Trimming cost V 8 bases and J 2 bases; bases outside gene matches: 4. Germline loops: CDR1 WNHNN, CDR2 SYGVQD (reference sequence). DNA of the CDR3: TGCGCCAGCGGAACTAGCGGGGGGACCTACGAGCAGTACTTC. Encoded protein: CASGTSGGTYEQYF.

In DNA form, the CDR3 reads TGTGCCAGCAGCCCCACCGGACAGTTCGGCTACGAGCAGTACTTC. Residues: CASSPTGQFGYEQYF. The chain combines TRBV6-5 with TRBJ2-5; the D gene is possibly TRBD1 (6 bases). The J call may be mistaken, given a closer DNA end match to TRBJ2-7. The CDR3 has 15 amino acids. Per germline, CDR1 MNHEY and CDR2 SVGAGI.

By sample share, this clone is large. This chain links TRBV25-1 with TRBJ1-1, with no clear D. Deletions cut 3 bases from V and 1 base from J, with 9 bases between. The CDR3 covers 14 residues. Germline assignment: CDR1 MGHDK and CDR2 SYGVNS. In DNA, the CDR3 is TGTGCCAGCAGTGAGGGTCCAGGGAACACTGAAGCTTTCTTT. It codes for CASSEGPGNTEAFF.

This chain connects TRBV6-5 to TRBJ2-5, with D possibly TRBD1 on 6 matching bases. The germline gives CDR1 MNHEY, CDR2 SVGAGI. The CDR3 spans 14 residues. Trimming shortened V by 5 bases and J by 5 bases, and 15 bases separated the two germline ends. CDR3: CASSTHREQETQYF. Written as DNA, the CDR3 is TGTGCCAGCAGTACCCACAGGGAGCAGGAGACCCAGTACTTC.

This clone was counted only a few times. The CDR3 DNA is TGTGCCAGCAGTTCGACTGCCACAGATACGCAGTATTTT. Translation: CASSSTATDTQYF. This chain uses TRBV27 with TRBJ2-3; no firm D call. Germline V gene data show CDR1 as MNHEY and CDR2 as SMNVEV (reference sequence). This CDR3 has 13 amino acids. V shed 4 bases and J shed 2 bases, with 7 bases lying between them.

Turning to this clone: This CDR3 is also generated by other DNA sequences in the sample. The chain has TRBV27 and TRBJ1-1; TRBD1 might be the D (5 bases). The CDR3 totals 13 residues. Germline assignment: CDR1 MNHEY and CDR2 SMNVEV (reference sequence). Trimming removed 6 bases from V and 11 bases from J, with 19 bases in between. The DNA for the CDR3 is TGTGCCAGCAGCTGGGGGACCGGAGGGGAGGCTTTCTTT. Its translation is CASSWGTGGEAFF.

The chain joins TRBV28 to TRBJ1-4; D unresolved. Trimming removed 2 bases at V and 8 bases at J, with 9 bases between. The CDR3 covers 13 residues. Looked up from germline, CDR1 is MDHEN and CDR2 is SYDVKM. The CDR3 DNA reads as TGTGCCAGCAGTTTAGGCGGGCGGGAAAAACTGTTTTTT. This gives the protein CASSLGGREKLFF.

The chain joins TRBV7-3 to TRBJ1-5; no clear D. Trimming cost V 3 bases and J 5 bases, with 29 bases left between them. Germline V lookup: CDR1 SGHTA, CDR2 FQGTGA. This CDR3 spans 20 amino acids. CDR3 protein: CASSLISRASLVLPDQPQHF. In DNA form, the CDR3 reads TGTGCCAGCAGCTTGATTTCGAGGGCGAGCCTCGTCCTCCCCGATCAGCCCCAGCATTTT.